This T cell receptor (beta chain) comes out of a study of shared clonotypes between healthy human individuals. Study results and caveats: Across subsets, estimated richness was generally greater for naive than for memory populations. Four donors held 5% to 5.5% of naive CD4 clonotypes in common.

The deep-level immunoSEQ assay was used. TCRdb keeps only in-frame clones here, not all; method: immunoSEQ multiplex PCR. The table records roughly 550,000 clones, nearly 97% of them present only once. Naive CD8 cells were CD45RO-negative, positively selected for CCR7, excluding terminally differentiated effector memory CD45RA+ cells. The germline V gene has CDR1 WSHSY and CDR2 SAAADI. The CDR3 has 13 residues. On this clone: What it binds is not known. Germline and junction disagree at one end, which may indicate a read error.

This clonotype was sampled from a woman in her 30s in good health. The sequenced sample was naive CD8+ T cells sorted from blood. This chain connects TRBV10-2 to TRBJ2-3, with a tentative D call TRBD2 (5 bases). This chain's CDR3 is CASIGLRTDTQHF. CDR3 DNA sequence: TGCGCCAGTATAGGACTCCGCACAGATACGCAGCACTTT.